The next 18 T cell receptor beta chains were all read from a single sample in a study of blood T cell repertoires in COVID-19. The protocol was immunoSEQ multiplex PCR, while the TCRdb copy is restricted to in-frame clones and leaves out a portion. This sample yields fewer than 200,000 clones, of which around 80% are seen a single time; 22% belongs to the top ten. The sample taken for sequencing was peripheral blood. The receptors were gathered from a woman of 80 years or more with acute or convalescent COVID-19.

This clone was detected only once. The rearrangement uses TRBV5-1 and TRBJ1-2; 7 nucleotides align to TRBD1. Unmatched junction bases numbered 12, after V lost 0 bases and J lost 7 bases. The CDR3 loop spans 16 amino acids. CDR1 and CDR2 (germline): SGHRS, YFSETQ. CDR3 protein: CASSLGEIRGQGGYTF. DNA for the CDR3: TGCGCCAGCAGCTTGGGGGAGATAAGGGGGCAAGGTGGCTACACCTTC.

The chain links TRBV15 to TRBJ2-5; D is unresolved. The V and J ends lost 0 bases and 1 base respectively, with 6 bases between them. The CDR3 sequence is 14 residues long. Germline V lookup: CDR1 LNHNV, CDR2 YYDKDF (reference sequence). The CDR3: CATSRDRAQETQYF. CDR3 DNA sequence: TGTGCCACCAGCAGAGATAGAGCCCAAGAGACCCAGTACTTC. Full variable domain (remainder filled in from reference TRBV15 and TRBJ2-5): DAMVIQNPRYQVTQFGKPVTLSCSQTLNHNVMYWYQQKSSQAPKLLFHYYDKDFNNEADTPDNFQSRRPNTSFCFLDIRSPGLGDTAMYLCATSRDRAQETQYFGPGTRLLVL.

The chain combines TRBV30 with TRBJ1-6; D gene ambiguous. This CDR3 spans 13 amino acids. Per germline, CDR1 GTSNPN and CDR2 SVGIG (reference sequence). V gave up 2 bases and J gave up 9 bases, with 11 bases separating them. The CDR3 sequence: CAWSQGGSSPLHF. In DNA, the CDR3 is TGTGCCTGGAGTCAAGGAGGTTCTTCACCCCTCCACTTT.

The gene calls are TRBV6-6 and TRBJ2-3; the match to TRBD2 covers 8 bases. V lost 6 bases, J lost 2 bases, and 10 bases stayed unmatched. The CDR3 has 16 residues. Germline V CDR1 and CDR2: MNHNY, SVGAGI (reference sequence). CDR3 sequence (DNA): TGTGCCAGCAGATCAATAGCGGGGAGCTTCACAGATACGCAGTATTTT. Translated, it gives CASRSIAGSFTDTQYF.

The gene calls are TRBV11-2 and TRBJ1-2; 7 nucleotides agree with TRBD1. J lost 2 bases, V lost 7 bases, and 7 bases had no gene match. CDR3 length: 14 amino acids. The germline gives CDR1 SGHAT, CDR2 FQNNGV. Here the CDR3 DNA reads TGTGCCAGCACCCAGTCCAGGGGGAACTATGGCTACACCTTC. It specifies CASTQSRGNYGYTF.

As to this clone: The same CDR3 also results from other DNA sequences found in this sample. The CDR3, as DNA: TGTGCCAGCAGCCGGGACAGCAGCAATCAGCCCCAGCATTTT. Translation: CASSRDSSNQPQHF. The V gene is TRBV7-2, the J gene TRBJ1-5; 7 nucleotides agree with TRBD1. The germline V gene has CDR1 SGHTA and CDR2 FQGNSA. This CDR3 comprises 14 residues. Trimming at V came to 5 bases and at J to 1 base, leaving 2 bases not matched to a gene.

The chain has TRBV7-2 and TRBJ2-1; the match to TRBD2 covers 7 bases. The germline gives CDR1 SGHTA, CDR2 FQGNSA. V shed 8 bases and J 0 bases; nucleotides not matched to a gene: 4. The CDR3 has 14 residues. The CDR3 bases are TGTGCCAGCTTGGGGGGGAGCTCCTACAATGAGCAGTTCTTC. It yields the protein CASLGGSSYNEQFF.

The V gene is TRBV19, the J gene TRBJ2-3, with D perhaps TRBD2 (6 bases). Germline CDR1 is LNHDA and CDR2 is SQIVND (reference sequence). The CDR3 length is 15 residues. V dropped 4 bases and J dropped 2 bases, with 13 bases sitting between them. DNA for the CDR3: TGTGCCAGTAGTAAGGGACTTTTGTTCACAGATACGCAGTATTTT. Protein product: CASSKGLLFTDTQYF.

The V and J genes are TRBV27 and TRBJ1-2, with D tentatively TRBD1 (5 bases). Per the germline V gene, CDR1 is MNHEY and CDR2 is SMNVEV (reference sequence). Trimming shortened V by 7 bases and J by 4 bases, and 16 bases separated the two germline ends. This CDR3 spans 14 amino acids. The CDR3 nucleotides read TGTGCCAGCAAGGGAAGCGGGACCACCTATGGCTACACCTTC. Amino acids: CASKGSGTTYGYTF.

V gene TRBV2 combines with J gene TRBJ2-6, with TRBD1 matching 7 bases. This CDR3 contains 17 residues. Germline CDR1 and CDR2: SNHLY and FYNNEI. Losses at the gene ends were 6 bases for V and 0 bases for J; bases not matched to a gene: 8. In nucleotides, the CDR3 is TGTGCCAGCAGGATGACAGGGACGAGCTCTGGGGCCAACGTCCTGACTTTC. Protein sequence: CASRMTGTSSGANVLTF.

J is TRBJ2-7 and V is TRBV27, with a possible D match to TRBD2 (5 bases). The CDR3 extends over 12 amino acids. Germline CDR1 and CDR2: MNHEY and SMNVEV (reference sequence). V lost 7 bases to trimming and J lost 7 bases, with 14 bases between them. In DNA form, the CDR3 reads TGTGCCAGCACGACTAATAAAGGGGAGCAGTACTTC. Protein: CASTTNKGEQYF.

This chain joins TRBV5-3 and TRBJ2-1, with 7 bases lining up with TRBD2. TRBV5-3 is filed as an ORF, its function uncertain. After removal of 5 bases from V and 7 bases from J, the junction contained 15 bases not matched to a gene. The CDR3 spans 16 residues. CDR3 amino acids: CARSPSGTVFINEQFF. In DNA form, the CDR3 reads TGTGCCAGAAGTCCAAGCGGGACCGTCTTTATTAATGAGCAGTTCTTC.

The chain has TRBV5-4 and TRBJ2-7; 9 nucleotides agree with TRBD1. The V and J ends lost 1 base and 5 bases, in that order; junction bases with no gene match: 4. This CDR3 has 14 residues. CDR1 and CDR2 (germline): SGHNT, YYREEE (reference sequence). CDR3 protein: CASSLKTGGNEQYF. The CDR3 DNA is TGTGCCAGCAGCTTGAAAACAGGGGGCAACGAGCAGTACTTC.

The chain uses TRBV2 and TRBJ1-2; D is perhaps TRBD1 (6 bases). The CDR3 extends over 12 amino acids. Germline CDR1 reads SNHLY; CDR2 reads FYNNEI. CDR3 nucleotides: TGTGCTTGCACAGGGATGAACTATGGCTACACCTTC. This codes for CACTGMNYGYTF.

The chain has TRBV5-1 and TRBJ1-6; possibly TRBD1 for D (5 bases). Trimming removed 0 bases from V and 6 bases from J, with 10 bases in between. The CDR3 totals 15 residues. Germline CDR1 is SGHRS and CDR2 is YFSETQ. The CDR3 is CASSLGGLGNSPLHF. Here the CDR3 DNA reads TGCGCCAGCAGCTTGGGGGGCTTGGGTAATTCACCCCTCCACTTT.

The rearrangement links TRBV7-2 to TRBJ1-2; TRBD1 matches at 8 bases. Germline V gene sequence: CDR1 SGHTA, CDR2 FQGNSA. The CDR3 runs to 15 residues. After removal of 5 bases from V and 8 bases from J, the junction contained 13 bases not matched to a gene. The DNA for the CDR3 is TGTGCCAGCAGCCGCAACGGACAGGGTTTGTGGGGCTACACCTTC. It is translated as CASSRNGQGLWGYTF.

The V and J genes are TRBV4-3 and TRBJ2-2; a weak D match, TRBD1 (5 bases). V dropped 0 bases and J dropped 3 bases, with 14 bases sitting between them. The CDR3 consists of 17 residues. The germline gives CDR1 LGHNA, CDR2 YSLEER. The CDR3 DNA follows: TGCGCCAGCAGCCAAGATCGGTTCGACAGCGACACCGGGGAGCTGTTTTTT. Protein product: CASSQDRFDSDTGELFF.

The CDR3: CASRGLSNEQFF. The CDR3 nucleotides are TGTGCCAGCCGTGGCCTCAGCAATGAGCAGTTCTTC. The rearrangement joins TRBV27 to TRBJ2-1; D not certain. Trimming took off 8 bases at V and 6 bases at J, with 11 bases between the two ends. This CDR3 is built from 12 residues. Germline values: CDR1 MNHEY, CDR2 SMNVEV (reference sequence).